This TCR beta chain was profiled in a study of low-dose radiotherapy and immunotherapy resistance in tumors. V shed 0 bases and J shed 1 base, with 9 bases lying between them. Per the germline V gene, CDR1 is SGHVS and CDR2 is FQNEAQ. The CDR3 contains 15 residues. Alpha- and beta-chain coverage of first-strand cDNA came from TRAV- and TRBV-specific primers. Amplification of TCRs used a constant-region primer and V-primer adapter for 20 PCR cycles. MiXCR, run by TCRdb on the reads, gives a single entry per CDR3 protein. The table lists 95,000 to 100,000 distinct CDR3 sequences, around 21% of them singletons. In its sample, this clonotype was seen many times. The time point denotes: after trial treatment. Treatment defined: LDRT plus nivolumab, ipilimumab, low-dose cyclophosphamide and aspirin (RACIN trial). In the RACIN dose-escalation trial, donors got nivolumab plus ipilimumab with aspirin, cyclophosphamide and radiotherapy.

The source is a male donor with prostate cancer. The chain has TRBV7-8 and TRBJ2-5; no firm D call. The specimen was PBMCs, collected after low-dose radiotherapy plus immunotherapy. The CDR3 spells CASSLAGQSQETQYF. The CDR3 coding sequence is TGTGCCAGCAGCTTAGCCGGGCAGTCCCAAGAGACCCAGTACTTC.